This T cell receptor (beta chain) was sequenced in a study of graft-versus-host responses after intestinal transplantation. Notes on the study in general: Some GvH clones were seen earlier in gut or blood, suggesting intestinal origin. When patients had graft-donor T cell macrochimerism, their allografts held high graft-versus-host to host-versus-graft clonal ratios.

As regards this clone: Antigen: not known.

Sequenced by immunoSEQ multiplex PCR; TCRdb stores in-frame clones only, minus some. The table records 25,000 to 35,000 clones, about 90% of them present only once. The sequence derives from a human patient who received an intestinal transplant, so some T cells may come from the graft donor. The starting material was PBMCs, obtained about 420 days after intestinal transplantation.

The CDR3 sequence: CASSFPPGGYEQYF. CDR3 nucleotide sequence: TGTGCCAGCAGTTTCCCTCCCGGGGGCTACGAGCAGTACTTC. V usage is TRBV28 and J usage is TRBJ2-7; D possibly corresponds to TRBD2 (6 bases). Germline V gene data show CDR1 as MDHEN and CDR2 as SYDVKM. Trimming cost V 3 bases and J 3 bases, with 12 bases left between them. The CDR3 is made up of 14 amino acids.